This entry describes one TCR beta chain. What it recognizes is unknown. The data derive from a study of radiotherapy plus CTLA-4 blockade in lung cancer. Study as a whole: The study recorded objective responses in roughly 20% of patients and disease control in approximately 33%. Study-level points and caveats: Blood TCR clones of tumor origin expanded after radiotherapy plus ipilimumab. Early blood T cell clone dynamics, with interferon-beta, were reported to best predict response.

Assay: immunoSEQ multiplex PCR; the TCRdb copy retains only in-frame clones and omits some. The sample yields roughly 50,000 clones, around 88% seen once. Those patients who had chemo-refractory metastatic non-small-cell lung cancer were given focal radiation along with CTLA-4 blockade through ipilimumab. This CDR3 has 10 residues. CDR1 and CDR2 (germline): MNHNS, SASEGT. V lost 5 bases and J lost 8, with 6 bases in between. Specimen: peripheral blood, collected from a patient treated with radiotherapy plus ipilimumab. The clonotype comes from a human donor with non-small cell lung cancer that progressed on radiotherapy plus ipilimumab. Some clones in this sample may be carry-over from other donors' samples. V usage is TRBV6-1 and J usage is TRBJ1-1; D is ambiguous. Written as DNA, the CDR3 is TGTGCCAGCAGTTCCAGGGAAGCTTTCTTT. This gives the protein CASSSREAFF.